This is a list of T cell receptor beta chains from one sample in a study of OX40 agonist ivuxolimab in advanced cancers. Assay: immunoSEQ multiplex PCR; the TCRdb copy retains only in-frame clones and omits some. Among about 60,000 clones listed, approximately 86% were seen once. Sequencing used CD4+ or CD8+ T cells sorted from blood, obtained in a trial of the OX40 agonist ivuxolimab. The receptors derive from an adult with an advanced solid tumor such as melanoma, head and neck, liver or kidney cancer. Each CDR3 is given with its conserved first and last residue. A D gene is named only where the DNA matches it firmly. Clone size is stated in some rows and not others, as once, few, many or a class when expanded.

DNA	CDR3	D	V	J	size
TGTGCCAGCAGTTACCTAGACCGCCTGAACACTGAAGCTTTCTTT	CASSYLDRLNTEAFF	.	TRBV6-5	TRBJ1-1	.
TGTGCCAGCAGCCCGATACCCACTAGTTACAATGAGCAGTTCTTC	CASSPIPTSYNEQFF	.	TRBV7-3	TRBJ2-1	.
TGTGCCAGCAGTGAAAACAGGGGCCTCGGGGAGCTGTTTTTT	CASSENRGLGELFF	TRBD1	TRBV6-1	TRBJ2-2	.
TGTGCCAGCTCACCTTCGACAGGGGGATGGTACGAGCAGTACTTC	CASSPSTGGWYEQYF	TRBD1	TRBV18	TRBJ2-7	.
TGTGCCAGCAGTTTATATGGGCCTGGAAACACCATATATTTT	CASSLYGPGNTIYF	.	TRBV27	TRBJ1-3	.
TGTGCCAGCAGTTACTCCGACAGGGATGGCTACACCTTC	CASSYSDRDGYTF	TRBD1	TRBV6-5	TRBJ1-2	.
TGTGCCAGCTCACCACCGACAGGGTTGCACTATGGCTACACCTTC	CASSPPTGLHYGYTF	TRBD1	TRBV18	TRBJ1-2	few
TGTGCCAGCAGTTTAGTCAGGGACGAACCCACTGAAGCTTTCTTT	CASSLVRDEPTEAFF	.	TRBV27	TRBJ1-1	.
TGTGCCAGCAGCTTGTCGGGGACAGGCGGCTATGGCTACACCTTC	CASSLSGTGGYGYTF	TRBD1	TRBV28	TRBJ1-2	.
TGCAGTGCGGCACAGGCGGATGAGCAGTTCTTC	CSAAQADEQFF	.	TRBV20-1	TRBJ2-1	.
TGTGCCGCACGGGGGGTTCTTAATTCACCCCTCCACTTT	CAARGVLNSPLHF	.	TRBV6-5	TRBJ1-6	.
TGTGCCAGCACCCAGGATCTCCAAGAGACCCAGTACTTC	CASTQDLQETQYF	.	TRBV6-6	TRBJ2-5	.
TGTGCCAGTAGTAAATCCGGGACAGGGTACCAAGAGACCCAGTACTTC	CASSKSGTGYQETQYF	TRBD1	TRBV19	TRBJ2-5	.
TGCGCCAGCAGCCAAGAGTTGGATATACAAGAGACCCAGTACTTC	CASSQELDIQETQYF	.	TRBV4-3	TRBJ2-5	.
TGTGCCAGCAACTTCAGAGGTCCCAACACCGGGGAGCTGTTTTTT	CASNFRGPNTGELFF	.	TRBV5-4	TRBJ2-2	.
TGTGCCAGCAGTTACTGGAACGAGCAGTACTTC	CASSYWNEQYF	.	TRBV6-5	TRBJ2-7	.
TGTGCCAGCAGCTTGGCAGGGGACACTGAAGCTTTCTTT	CASSLAGDTEAFF	.	TRBV7-9	TRBJ1-1	.
TGTGCCTGGAGTGTCCTTGGAGGCAACGGCTACACCTTC	CAWSVLGGNGYTF	.	TRBV30	TRBJ1-2	.
TGTGCCAGCAGTGCCCACCTAGGCTCTGGAAACACCATATATTTT	CASSAHLGSGNTIYF	.	TRBV2	TRBJ1-3	.
TGTGCCAGCAGCTCCCCCGTGGGGGGACCGCAATTCGGGTTCACCTTC	CASSSPVGGPQFGFTF	.	TRBV5-4	TRBJ1-2	.
TGTGCCAGCAGCGTAGAAATCCAGGGCACTGGCTACACCTTC	CASSVEIQGTGYTF	.	TRBV9	TRBJ1-2	.
TGTGCCAGCAGTTATGACAGGGGGTTGACTGAAGCTTTCTTT	CASSYDRGLTEAFF	TRBD1	TRBV6-5	TRBJ1-1	.
TGTGCCAGCAGCTTAAGGCTTTACGAGCAGTACTTC	CASSLRLYEQYF	.	TRBV7-2	TRBJ2-7	.
TGTGCCATCAGTGCTTCAATAGGACAGACTAATGAAAAACTGTTTTTT	CAISASIGQTNEKLFF	.	TRBV10-3	TRBJ1-4	.
TGTGCCAGCAGCTCCTTACTGACAGATGGAGCTGGAAACACCATATATTTT	CASSSLLTDGAGNTIYF	.	TRBV7-2	TRBJ1-3	.
TGTGCCAGCAGCTTGCAGACAGGGATATACATTCAGTACTTC	CASSLQTGIYIQYF	TRBD1	TRBV5-6	TRBJ2-4	few
TGTGCCAGCAGCTCCCAAGGGGGCGAAATTTATACGGAGACCCAGTACTTC	CASSSQGGEIYTETQYF	TRBD1	TRBV5-4	TRBJ2-5	.
TGTGCCAGCAGCCAAGATCCCGGCTACGAGCAGTACTTC	CASSQDPGYEQYF	.	TRBV5-4	TRBJ2-7	.
TGTGCCAGTAGTACCACTCCGGGACAGGGAAGGGAGCTGTTTTTT	CASSTTPGQGRELFF	TRBD1	TRBV19	TRBJ2-2	.
TGTGCCAGCAGCTCCGGGACCGAAAACCCCAGACTCCACTTT	CASSSGTENPRLHF	.	TRBV7-3	TRBJ1-6	.
TGTGCCAGCAGCTTAGACTACAGGGGAATTGGTAATTCACCCCTCCACTTT	CASSLDYRGIGNSPLHF	TRBD1	TRBV7-6	TRBJ1-6	.
TGTGCCAGCAGTTCCCCCGCGACAGGCACAGATACGCAGTATTTT	CASSSPATGTDTQYF	.	TRBV27	TRBJ2-3	.
TGTGCCAGCTCATCAACGGGGGTTGGAAATGAGCAGTTCTTC	CASSSTGVGNEQFF	.	TRBV18	TRBJ2-1	.
TGTGCCAGTAGTACCCCGAGTAGCGGGGCTTACGAGCAGTACTTC	CASSTPSSGAYEQYF	TRBD2	TRBV19	TRBJ2-7	.
TGCGCCAGCAGCCAGGGGGCCCACGAGAGCGAGCAGTACTTC	CASSQGAHESEQYF	.	TRBV4-3	TRBJ2-7	.
TGTGCCAGCAGCTTCGGACTTCTCGGAGATGAGCAGTTCTTC	CASSFGLLGDEQFF	.	TRBV7-2	TRBJ2-1	.
TGTGCCAGCTCACCACCGGGAGTCGACGAGCAGTACTTC	CASSPPGVDEQYF	.	TRBV18	TRBJ2-7	.
TGCGCCAGTGGGGAGGGGACGGGAGATACGCAGTATTTT	CASGEGTGDTQYF	TRBD2	TRBV4-1	TRBJ2-3	.
TGTGCCATCAGCAGTAGAGGTGGCGAGAATGAGCAGTTCTTC	CAISSRGGENEQFF	.	TRBV10-3	TRBJ2-1	few
TGTGCCAGCAGACCCCGGGACCGTTCCACAGATACGCAGTATTTT	CASRPRDRSTDTQYF	.	TRBV6-6	TRBJ2-3	.
TGTGCCTGGAACCGGTTCCCAACTGAAGCTTTCTTT	CAWNRFPTEAFF	.	TRBV30	TRBJ1-1	.
TGTGCCAGCAGTGAAAGGGGGGGGGTACAGCCCCAGCATTTT	CASSERGGVQPQHF	.	TRBV2	TRBJ1-5	.
TGTGCCAGCAGGGCAGGGGAGGGCTATGGCTACACCTTC	CASRAGEGYGYTF	.	TRBV2	TRBJ1-2	.
TGTGCCAGCAGCCCCCGGCGGGTGAGCACAGATACGCAGTATTTT	CASSPRRVSTDTQYF	.	TRBV5-6	TRBJ2-3	.
TGTGCCAGCAGCTTATGGAATGAGCAGTTCTTC	CASSLWNEQFF	.	TRBV5-6	TRBJ2-1	.
TGTGCTAGTGGTTTGGCCAAAACTGAAGCTTTCTTT	CASGLAKTEAFF	.	TRBV12-5	TRBJ1-1	.
TGTGCCAGCTCATGGGACAGGGAAGAAAAACTGTTTTTT	CASSWDREEKLFF	TRBD1	TRBV18	TRBJ1-4	few
TGTGCCATCAGTGAGCCGACAGGGAGCAGTGAAGCTTTCTTT	CAISEPTGSSEAFF	TRBD1	TRBV10-3	TRBJ1-1	.
TGTGCCAGTAGTATTCTGAGGGAAATGGGGCTATATAGCAATCAGCCCCAGCATTTT	CASSILREMGLYSNQPQHF	.	TRBV19	TRBJ1-5	.
TGTGCCAGCTCACCATCGGGGGGTAGCAATGAGCAGTTCTTC	CASSPSGGSNEQFF	TRBD2	TRBV18	TRBJ2-1	.
TGTGCCAGCAGCTTGTCGGCCAGGGGCGGTGAAAAACTGTTTTTT	CASSLSARGGEKLFF	.	TRBV5-6	TRBJ1-4	.
TGTGCCAGCAGCTGGCACACCGGGGAGCTGTTTTTT	CASSWHTGELFF	.	TRBV7-6	TRBJ2-2	.
TGTGCCAGCTCAACCCCGGTCCCGAGGGACTATGGCTACACCTTC	CASSTPVPRDYGYTF	.	TRBV18	TRBJ1-2	.
TGTGCCTGGAGTATCAGGGGGCACAATAGCAATCAGCCCCAGCATTTT	CAWSIRGHNSNQPQHF	TRBD1	TRBV30	TRBJ1-5	.
TGTGCCAGCAGCGGAGGACAGGTTGAACTGATATCTGGCTACACCTTC	CASSGGQVELISGYTF	TRBD1	TRBV9	TRBJ1-2	.
TGTGCCAGCAGTCTAGACAGACTGAACACTGAAGCTTTCTTT	CASSLDRLNTEAFF	.	TRBV28	TRBJ1-1	.
TGTGCCAGCAGCTCAGACAGGGGAGTCAATCAGCCCCAGCATTTT	CASSSDRGVNQPQHF	TRBD1	TRBV5-4	TRBJ1-5	.
TGTGCCATCAGGACAGTCATGGGGGGCACTGAAGCTTTCTTT	CAIRTVMGGTEAFF	.	TRBV10-3	TRBJ1-1	.